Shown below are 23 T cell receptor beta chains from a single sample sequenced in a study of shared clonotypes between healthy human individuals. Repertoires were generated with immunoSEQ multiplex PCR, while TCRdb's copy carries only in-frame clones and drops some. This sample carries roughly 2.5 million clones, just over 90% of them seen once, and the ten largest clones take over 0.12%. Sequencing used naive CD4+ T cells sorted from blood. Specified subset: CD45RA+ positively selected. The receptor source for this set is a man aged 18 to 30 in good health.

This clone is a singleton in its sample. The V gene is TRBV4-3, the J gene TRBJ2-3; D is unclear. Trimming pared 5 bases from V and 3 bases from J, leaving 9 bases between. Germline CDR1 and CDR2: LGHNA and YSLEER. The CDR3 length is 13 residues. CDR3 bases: TGCGCCAGCAGCTTGGATCGTACAGATACGCAGTATTTT. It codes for CASSLDRTDTQYF.

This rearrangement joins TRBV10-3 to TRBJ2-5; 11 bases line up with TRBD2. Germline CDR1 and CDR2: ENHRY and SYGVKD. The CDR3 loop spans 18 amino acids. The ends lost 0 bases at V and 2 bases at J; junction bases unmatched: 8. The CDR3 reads CAISESGLAEAGQETQYF. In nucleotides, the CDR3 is TGTGCCATCAGTGAGTCGGGACTAGCGGAGGCGGGTCAAGAGACCCAGTACTTC.

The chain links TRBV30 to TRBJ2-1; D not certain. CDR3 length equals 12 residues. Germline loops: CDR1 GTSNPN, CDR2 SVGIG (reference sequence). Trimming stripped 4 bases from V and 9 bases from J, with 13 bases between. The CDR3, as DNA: TGTGCCTGGAAGCCGGGCGCGTCTGAGCAGTTCTTC. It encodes CAWKPGASEQFF. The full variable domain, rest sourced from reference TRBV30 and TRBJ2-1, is SQTIHQWPATLVQPVGSPLSLECTVEGTSNPNLYWYRQAAGRGLQLLFYSVGIGQISSEVPQNLSASRPQDRQFILSSKKLLLSDSGFYLCAWKPGASEQFFGPGTRLTVL.

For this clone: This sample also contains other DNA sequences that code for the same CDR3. In DNA, the CDR3 is TGTGCCAGCAGTGAACGCTACGAGCAGTACTTC. Residues: CASSERYEQYF. J is TRBJ2-7 and V is TRBV6-1; no definite D call. From germline, CDR1 is MNHNS and CDR2 SASEGT. V was trimmed by 2 bases and J by 3 bases, leaving 2 bases between them. This CDR3 is built from 11 residues.

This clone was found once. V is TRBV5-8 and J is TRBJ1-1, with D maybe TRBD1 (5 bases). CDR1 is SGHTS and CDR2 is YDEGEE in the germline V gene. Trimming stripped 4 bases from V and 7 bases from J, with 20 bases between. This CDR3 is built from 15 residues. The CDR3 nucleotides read TGTGCCAGCAGCGTGGGTCGACAGAGCAGCCGTGAAGCTTTCTTT. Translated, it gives CASSVGRQSSREAFF.

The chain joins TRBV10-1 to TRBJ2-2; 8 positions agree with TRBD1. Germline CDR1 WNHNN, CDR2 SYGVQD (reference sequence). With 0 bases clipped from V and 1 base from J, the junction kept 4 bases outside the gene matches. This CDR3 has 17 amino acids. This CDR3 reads CASSESWTGLNTGELFF. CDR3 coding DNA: TGCGCCAGCAGTGAGTCTTGGACAGGGCTGAACACCGGGGAGCTGTTTTTT.

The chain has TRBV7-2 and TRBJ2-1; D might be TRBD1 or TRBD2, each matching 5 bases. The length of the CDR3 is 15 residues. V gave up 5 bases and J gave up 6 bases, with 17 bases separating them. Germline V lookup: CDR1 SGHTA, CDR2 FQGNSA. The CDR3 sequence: CASSHRDVGSNEQFF. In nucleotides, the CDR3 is TGTGCCAGCAGCCACCGGGACGTAGGATCCAATGAGCAGTTCTTC.

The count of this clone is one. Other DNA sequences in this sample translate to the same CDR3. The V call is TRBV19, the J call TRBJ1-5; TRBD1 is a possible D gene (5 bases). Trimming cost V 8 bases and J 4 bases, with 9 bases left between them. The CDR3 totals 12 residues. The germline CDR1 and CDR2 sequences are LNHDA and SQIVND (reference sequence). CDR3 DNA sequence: TGTGCCAGTCGGGGGGAAAATCAGCCCCAGCATTTT. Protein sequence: CASRGENQPQHF. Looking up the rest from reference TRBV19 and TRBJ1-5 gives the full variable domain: DGGITQSPKYLFRKEGQNVTLSCEQNLNHDAMYWYRQDPGQGLRLIYYSQIVNDFQKGDIAEGYSVSREKKESFPLTVTSAQKNPTAFYLCASRGENQPQHFGDGTRLSIL.

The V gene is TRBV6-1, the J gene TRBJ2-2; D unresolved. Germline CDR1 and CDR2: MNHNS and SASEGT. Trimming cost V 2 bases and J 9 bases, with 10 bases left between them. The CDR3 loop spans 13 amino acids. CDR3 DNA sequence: TGTGCCAGCAGTGAAAGCCACAGCAGGGAGCTGTTTTTT. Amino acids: CASSESHSRELFF.

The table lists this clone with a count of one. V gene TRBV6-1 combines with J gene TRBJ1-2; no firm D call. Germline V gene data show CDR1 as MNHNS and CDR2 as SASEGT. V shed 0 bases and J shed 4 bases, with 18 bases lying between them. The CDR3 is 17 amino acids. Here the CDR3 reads CASSEASGDFILYGYTF. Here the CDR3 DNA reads TGTGCCAGCAGTGAAGCGAGTGGTGATTTTATCCTCTATGGCTACACCTTC.

The CDR3 here is CASWPNTGELFF. The CDR3 DNA reads as TGTGCCAGCTGGCCAAACACCGGGGAGCTGTTTTTT. The V and J genes are TRBV2 and TRBJ2-2; D remains unclear. The CDR3 totals 12 residues. Germline V gene data show CDR1 as SNHLY and CDR2 as FYNNEI. Trimming shortened V by 8 bases and J by 2 bases, and 6 bases separated the two germline ends.

CDR3 coding DNA: TGTGCCAGCTCACCTCAGGGCGAGACTAACTATGGCTACACCTTC. It encodes CASSPQGETNYGYTF. This sequence joins TRBV18 and TRBJ1-2; TRBD1 is a possible D gene (5 bases). The germline V gene encodes CDR1 KGHSH and CDR2 LQKENI. V lost 3 bases and J 0 bases, leaving 11 bases between the germline ends. This CDR3 is built from 15 residues.

In nucleotides, the CDR3 is TGTGCCAGCAGCCGCCTGGGGGGCTCCTACGAGCAGTACTTC. Protein sequence: CASSRLGGSYEQYF. J is TRBJ2-7 and V is TRBV14; possibly TRBD2 for D (6 bases). The CDR3 has 14 amino acids. Per the germline V gene, CDR1 is SGHDN and CDR2 is FVKESK. Trimming removed 4 bases from V and 0 bases from J, with 10 bases in between.

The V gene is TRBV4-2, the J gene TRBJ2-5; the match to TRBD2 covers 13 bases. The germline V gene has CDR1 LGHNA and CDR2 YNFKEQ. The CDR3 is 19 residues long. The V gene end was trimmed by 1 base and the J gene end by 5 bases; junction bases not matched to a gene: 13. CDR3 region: CASSQGTSGGNVLWETQYF. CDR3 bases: TGTGCCAGCAGCCAAGGGACTAGCGGGGGTAACGTTTTGTGGGAGACCCAGTACTTC.

The CDR3 reads CASSLMSQGLYEQYF. CDR3 coding DNA: TGTGCCAGCAGCTTAATGTCACAGGGATTATACGAGCAGTACTTC. The chain employs TRBV7-8 and TRBJ2-7, with D maybe TRBD1 (6 bases). Germline CDR1 SGHVS, CDR2 FQNEAQ. The CDR3 extends over 15 amino acids. V was trimmed by 2 bases and J by 4 bases, leaving 15 bases between them.

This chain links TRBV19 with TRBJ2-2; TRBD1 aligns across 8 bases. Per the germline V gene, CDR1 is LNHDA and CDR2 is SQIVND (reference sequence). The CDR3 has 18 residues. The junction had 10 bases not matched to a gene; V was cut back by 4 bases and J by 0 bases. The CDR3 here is CASSKTTMGQANTGELFF. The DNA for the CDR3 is TGTGCCAGTAGTAAAACTACTATGGGACAGGCGAACACCGGGGAGCTGTTTTTT.

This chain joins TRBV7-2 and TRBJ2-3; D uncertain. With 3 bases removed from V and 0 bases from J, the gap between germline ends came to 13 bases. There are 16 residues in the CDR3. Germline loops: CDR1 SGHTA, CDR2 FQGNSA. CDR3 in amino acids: CASSFTYTTSTDTQYF. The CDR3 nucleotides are TGTGCCAGCAGCTTTACTTATACCACTAGCACAGATACGCAGTATTTT. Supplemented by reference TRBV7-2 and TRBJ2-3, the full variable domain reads GAGVSQSPSNKVTEKGKDVELRCDPISGHTALYWYRQSLGQGLEFLIYFQGNSAPDKSGLPSDRFSAERTGGSVSTLTIQRTQQEDSAVYLCASSFTYTTSTDTQYFGPGTRLTVL.

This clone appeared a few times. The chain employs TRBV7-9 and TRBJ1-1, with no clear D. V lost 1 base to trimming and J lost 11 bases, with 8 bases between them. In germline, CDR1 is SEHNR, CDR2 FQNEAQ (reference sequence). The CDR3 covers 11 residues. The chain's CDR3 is CASSLDYGAFF. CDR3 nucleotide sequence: TGTGCCAGCAGCTTAGATTACGGGGCTTTCTTT. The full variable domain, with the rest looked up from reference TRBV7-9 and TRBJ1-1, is DTGVSQNPRHKITKRGQNVTFRCDPISEHNRLYWYRQTLGQGPEFLTYFQNEAQLEKSRLLSDRFSAERPKGSFSTLEIQRTEQGDSAMYLCASSLDYGAFFGQGTRLTVV.

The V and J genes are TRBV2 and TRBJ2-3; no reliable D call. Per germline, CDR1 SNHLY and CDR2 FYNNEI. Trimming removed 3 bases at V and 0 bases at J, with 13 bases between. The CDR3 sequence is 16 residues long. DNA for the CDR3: TGTGCCAGCAGTGACGGGCCGGACCAAAGCACAGATACGCAGTATTTT. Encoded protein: CASSDGPDQSTDTQYF.

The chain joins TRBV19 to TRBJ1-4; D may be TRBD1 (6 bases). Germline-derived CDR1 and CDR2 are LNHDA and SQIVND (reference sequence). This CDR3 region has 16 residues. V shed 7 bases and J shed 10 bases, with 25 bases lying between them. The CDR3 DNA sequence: TGTGCCAGTACCGATCCAGCCCAGGGGTTGGGGTCAAAACTGTTTTTT. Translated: CASTDPAQGLGSKLFF.

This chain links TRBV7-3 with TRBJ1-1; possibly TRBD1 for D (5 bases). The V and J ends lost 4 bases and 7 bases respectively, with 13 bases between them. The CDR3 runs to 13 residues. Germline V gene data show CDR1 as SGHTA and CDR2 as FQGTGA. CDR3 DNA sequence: TGTGCCAGCAGCTCCTGGAGGGGAGGTGAAGCTTTCTTT. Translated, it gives CASSSWRGGEAFF.

The CDR3 sequence: CASSAQLAGAYNEQFF. The DNA for the CDR3 is TGCGCCAGCAGTGCCCAACTAGCGGGGGCCTACAATGAGCAGTTCTTC. This chain links TRBV10-2 with TRBJ2-1, with 11 bases lining up with TRBD2. CDR1 is WSHSY, CDR2 SAAADI, per germline. V shed 4 bases and J 2 bases; nucleotides not matched to a gene: 4. CDR3 length: 16 amino acids.

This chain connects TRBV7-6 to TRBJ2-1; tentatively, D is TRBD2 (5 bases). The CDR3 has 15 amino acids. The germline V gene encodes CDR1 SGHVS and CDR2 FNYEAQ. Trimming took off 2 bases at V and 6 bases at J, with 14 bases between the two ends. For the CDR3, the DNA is TGTGCCAGCAGCTTAAGTGCTCTAGCATCCAATGAGCAGTTCTTC. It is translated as CASSLSALASNEQFF.